This TCR beta chain was captured in a study of cytomegalovirus exposure and HLA in healthy donors. This CDR3 is built from 16 residues. The germline CDR1 and CDR2 sequences are LGHNA and YNFKEQ. V trimming: 1 base; J trimming: 3 bases; junction bases outside the gene matches: 8. The PCR employed 60 Vbeta primers together with 13 Jbeta primers. Measured with immunoSEQ multiplex PCR; TCRdb has only the in-frame clones, and not every one. The table lists some 180,000 clones, 80% of them singletons, with about 1.3% in the top ten. This rearrangement joins TRBV4-2 to TRBJ1-2; 7 positions agree with TRBD1. Sequencing input: PBMCs. The sequence was obtained from a girl aged 5-17 years in good health and CMV-seropositive. The CDR3 DNA follows: TGTGCCAGCAGCCAAGTAACAACAGGGGCGGACTATGGCTACACCTTC. This encodes CASSQVTTGADYGYTF.